The entry below describes one T cell receptor beta chain. Trimming stripped 6 bases from V and 4 bases from J, with 10 bases between. CDR1 is MNHEY and CDR2 is SVGEGT in the germline V gene. The CDR3 covers 13 residues. Assay: immunoSEQ multiplex PCR; the TCRdb copy retains only in-frame clones and omits some. The sample consists of some 120,000 clones, around 85% of them appearing once. The source of the sample is a study of T cell responses to AZD1222 COVID-19 vaccine. The V call is TRBV6-2 or TRBV6-3, the J call TRBJ2-1; D uncertain. Specimen: peripheral blood, collected on day 0 of AZD1222 vaccination. This TCR was recovered from an adult in good health. CDR3 in amino acids: CASSPQVYNEQFF. For the CDR3, the DNA is TGTGCCAGCAGCCCGCAAGTGTACAATGAGCAGTTCTTC.